A selection of T cell receptor beta chains follows, all from one sample in a study of technical replicates of blood from several donors. Here immunoSEQ multiplex PCR was the method, and the copy in TCRdb shows in-frame clones only, minus some. The table includes approximately 81,000 clones, under 97% detected once. The sequencing sample was made of T cells isolated from PBMCs. These receptor sequences come from a human donor in good health. Both conserved end residues are part of each CDR3. The D gene is left open where the match is weak. Clone size is not always given. Where it is, it says once, few, many or a class for expanded clones.

j_call	v_call	clone_size	d_call	cdr3_nt	cdr3_aa
TRBJ2-7	TRBV18	NA	NA	TGTGCCAGCTCACCATCCGGAGATTACGAGCAGTACTTC	CASSPSGDYEQYF
TRBJ2-5	TRBV28	NA	TRBD1	TGTGCCAGCAGTTGGACAGGGCGAGAGACCCAGTACTTC	CASSWTGRETQYF
TRBJ1-6	TRBV27	NA	TRBD1	TGTGCCAGCAGTTCCGGGACAGGGTTCTTACCCCTCCACTTT	CASSSGTGFLPLHF
TRBJ2-2	TRBV7-8	NA	NA	TGTGCCAGCAGCTTGCTTAGGGTCCGGCTAGCGAGTAGCACCGGGGAGCTGTTTTTT	CASSLLRVRLASSTGELFF
TRBJ2-5	TRBV30	NA	TRBD2	TGTGCCTGGAGACTAGCGGGAGTCAGTGGGACCCAGTACTTC	CAWRLAGVSGTQYF
TRBJ2-2	TRBV2	NA	TRBD1	TGTGCCAGCAGTGACAGGACAGGGGGCAACACCGGGGAGCTGTTTTTT	CASSDRTGGNTGELFF
TRBJ2-5	TRBV27	NA	NA	TGTGCCAGCAGTTTCTTGGAGACCCAGTACTTC	CASSFLETQYF
TRBJ2-7	TRBV6-6	NA	TRBD1	TGTGCCAGCAGTTCCGGGACAGGTATATGGGGCTACGAGCAGTACTTC	CASSSGTGIWGYEQYF
TRBJ2-7	TRBV7-2	NA	TRBD2	TGTGCCAGCAGCTTAGTATTTGCTAGCGGGAGTTACGAGCAGTACTTC	CASSLVFASGSYEQYF
TRBJ1-5	TRBV5-6	NA	NA	TGTGCCAGCAGCTTGGGGCTGGATCAGCCCCAGCATTTT	CASSLGLDQPQHF
TRBJ2-7	TRBV5-4	NA	TRBD1	TGTGCCAGCAGCTTGCAGGGGGAGTACGAGCAGTACTTC	CASSLQGEYEQYF
TRBJ2-7	TRBV19	NA	TRBD2	TGTGCCAGTAGCCGACGACTAGCGGGAGATCTCGAGCAGTACTTC	CASSRRLAGDLEQYF
TRBJ2-2	TRBV4-1	NA	NA	TGCGCCAGCAGCCCTAGCCCTGGGGCCGGGGAGCTGTTTTTT	CASSPSPGAGELFF
TRBJ1-1	TRBV7-9	NA	NA	TGTGCCAGCAGCTGGGGGGGAACTGAAGCTTTCTTT	CASSWGGTEAFF
TRBJ2-3	TRBV5-1	once	TRBD2	TGCGCCAGCAGCCCAGGCGGGGGAACAGATACGCAGTATTTT	CASSPGGGTDTQYF
TRBJ2-1	TRBV29-1	NA	NA	TGCAGCGCGGAGGACAGGGAGGGGAATGAGCAGTTCTTC	CSAEDREGNEQFF
TRBJ2-7	TRBV30	NA	TRBD2	TGTGCCTGGAGTGTCGGAGCGGGAGGGGTAACCGAGCAGTACTTC	CAWSVGAGGVTEQYF
TRBJ2-5	TRBV4-1	NA	TRBD2	TGCGCCAGCAGCCAAGGTCCGCTAGCGGGGACACAAGAGACCCAGTACTTC	CASSQGPLAGTQETQYF
TRBJ2-3	TRBV2	NA	NA	TGTGCCAGCCTAACAGATACGCAGTATTTT	CASLTDTQYF
TRBJ2-7	TRBV20-1	NA	NA	TGCAGTGCCCGCAGGGGATACGAGCAGTACTTC	CSARRGYEQYF
TRBJ2-2	TRBV5-1	once	NA	TGCGCCAGCAGCATAGGACAGATAGACACCGGGGAGCTGTTTTTT	CASSIGQIDTGELFF
TRBJ1-4	TRBV7-9	NA	NA	TGTGCCAGCAGCTTAGACGGTTGGGAAAAACTGTTTTTT	CASSLDGWEKLFF
TRBJ1-1	TRBV27	NA	NA	TGTGCCAGCAGTCCCCTACAATGGGGGCCAGCTGAAGCTTTCTTT	CASSPLQWGPAEAFF